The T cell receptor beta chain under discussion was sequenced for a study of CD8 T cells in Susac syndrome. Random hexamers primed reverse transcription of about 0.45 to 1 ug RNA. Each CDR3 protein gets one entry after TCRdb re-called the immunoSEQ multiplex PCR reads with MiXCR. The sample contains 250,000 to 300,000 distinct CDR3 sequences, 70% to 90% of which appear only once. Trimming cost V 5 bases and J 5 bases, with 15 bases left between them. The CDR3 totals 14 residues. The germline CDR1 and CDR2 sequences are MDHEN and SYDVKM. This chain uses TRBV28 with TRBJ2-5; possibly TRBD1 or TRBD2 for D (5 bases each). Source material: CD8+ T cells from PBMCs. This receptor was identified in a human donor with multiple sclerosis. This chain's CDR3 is CASSPLQGVETQYF. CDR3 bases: TGTGCCAGCAGTCCACTCCAGGGAGTGGAGACCCAGTACTTC. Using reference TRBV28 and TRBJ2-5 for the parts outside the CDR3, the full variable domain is DVKVTQSSRYLVKRTGEKVFLECVQDMDHENMFWYRQDPGLGLRLIYFSYDVKMKEKGDIPEGYSVSREKKERFSLILESASTNQTSMYLCASSPLQGVETQYFGPGTRLLVL.